Ten or more counts support the clone carrying this T cell receptor (beta chain). Its antigen is undetermined. Time point reported: newly diagnosed GD, antithyroid drugs for less than 3 months. Generation of the TCR library employed RNA extracted from PBMCs. To make TCR beta libraries, researchers used iRepertoire HTBI primers and Arm-PCR of CDR3 regions. MiXCR was run by TCRdb on the multiplex PCR reads, yielding one entry per CDR3 protein. The sample has 530,000 or so distinct CDR3 sequences, 15% to 20% seen once. The data are from a study of regulatory T cells in long-lasting Graves disease. CDR3 length equals 17 residues. Germline V gene lookup returns CDR1 SGHVS and CDR2 FQNEAQ. V gave up 2 bases and J gave up 3 bases; unmatched junction bases: 9. Study-level points and caveats: TRBV28, TRBJ1-2 and TRBJ2-5 emerged as the favored segments in persistent disease.

These sequences were also reported in another study, on T cells in Graves' hyperthyroidism and ophthalmopathy. That paper adds: Exclusion of patients followed from uncontrolled infection, other autoimmune disease, pregnancy or lactation.

This sample comprised peripheral blood mononuclear cells (PBMCs), obtained at new diagnosis, from a patient treated with antithyroid drugs. The clonotype was recovered from a young man with Graves disease. The chain links TRBV7-8 to TRBJ2-1; TRBD2 matches at 8 bases. In nucleotides, the CDR3 is TGTGCCAGCAGCTTAAAGGTACAGAGCGGGAGCTACAATGAGCAGTTCTTC. Translation: CASSLKVQSGSYNEQFF.